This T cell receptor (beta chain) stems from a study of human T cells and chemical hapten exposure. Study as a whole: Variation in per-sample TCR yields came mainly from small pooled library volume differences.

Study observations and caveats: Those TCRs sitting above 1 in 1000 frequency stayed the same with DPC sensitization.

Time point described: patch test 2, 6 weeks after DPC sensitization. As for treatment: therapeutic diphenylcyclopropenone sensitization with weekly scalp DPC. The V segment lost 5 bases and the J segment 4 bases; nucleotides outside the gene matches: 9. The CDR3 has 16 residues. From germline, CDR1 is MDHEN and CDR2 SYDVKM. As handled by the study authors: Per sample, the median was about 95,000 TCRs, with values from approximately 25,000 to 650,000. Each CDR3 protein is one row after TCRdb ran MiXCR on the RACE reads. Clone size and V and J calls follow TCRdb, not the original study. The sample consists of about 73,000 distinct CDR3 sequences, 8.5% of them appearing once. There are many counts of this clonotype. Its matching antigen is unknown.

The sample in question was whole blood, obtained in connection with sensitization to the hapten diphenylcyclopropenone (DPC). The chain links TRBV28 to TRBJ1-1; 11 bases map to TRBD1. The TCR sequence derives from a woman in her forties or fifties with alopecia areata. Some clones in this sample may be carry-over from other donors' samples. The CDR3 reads CASSPWGQGGGTEAFF. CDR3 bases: TGTGCCAGCAGTCCCTGGGGACAGGGGGGGGGCACTGAAGCTTTCTTT.